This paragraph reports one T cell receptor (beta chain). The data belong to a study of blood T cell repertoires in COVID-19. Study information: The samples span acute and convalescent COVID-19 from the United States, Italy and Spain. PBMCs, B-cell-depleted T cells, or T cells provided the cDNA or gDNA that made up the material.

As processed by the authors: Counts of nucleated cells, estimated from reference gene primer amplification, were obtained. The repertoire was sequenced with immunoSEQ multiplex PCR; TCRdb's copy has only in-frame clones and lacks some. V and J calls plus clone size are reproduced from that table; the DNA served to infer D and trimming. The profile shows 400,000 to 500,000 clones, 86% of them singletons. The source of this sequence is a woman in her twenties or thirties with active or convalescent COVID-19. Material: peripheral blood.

CDR3 in amino acids: CASSWHRPWETQYF. For the CDR3, the DNA is TGTGCCAGCAGTTGGCACAGACCCTGGGAGACCCAGTACTTC. This chain connects TRBV6-5 to TRBJ2-5; unclear D gene. V was trimmed by 4 bases and J by 5 bases, leaving 14 bases between them. CDR1 is MNHEY, CDR2 SVGAGI, per germline. The CDR3 is 14 residues long.